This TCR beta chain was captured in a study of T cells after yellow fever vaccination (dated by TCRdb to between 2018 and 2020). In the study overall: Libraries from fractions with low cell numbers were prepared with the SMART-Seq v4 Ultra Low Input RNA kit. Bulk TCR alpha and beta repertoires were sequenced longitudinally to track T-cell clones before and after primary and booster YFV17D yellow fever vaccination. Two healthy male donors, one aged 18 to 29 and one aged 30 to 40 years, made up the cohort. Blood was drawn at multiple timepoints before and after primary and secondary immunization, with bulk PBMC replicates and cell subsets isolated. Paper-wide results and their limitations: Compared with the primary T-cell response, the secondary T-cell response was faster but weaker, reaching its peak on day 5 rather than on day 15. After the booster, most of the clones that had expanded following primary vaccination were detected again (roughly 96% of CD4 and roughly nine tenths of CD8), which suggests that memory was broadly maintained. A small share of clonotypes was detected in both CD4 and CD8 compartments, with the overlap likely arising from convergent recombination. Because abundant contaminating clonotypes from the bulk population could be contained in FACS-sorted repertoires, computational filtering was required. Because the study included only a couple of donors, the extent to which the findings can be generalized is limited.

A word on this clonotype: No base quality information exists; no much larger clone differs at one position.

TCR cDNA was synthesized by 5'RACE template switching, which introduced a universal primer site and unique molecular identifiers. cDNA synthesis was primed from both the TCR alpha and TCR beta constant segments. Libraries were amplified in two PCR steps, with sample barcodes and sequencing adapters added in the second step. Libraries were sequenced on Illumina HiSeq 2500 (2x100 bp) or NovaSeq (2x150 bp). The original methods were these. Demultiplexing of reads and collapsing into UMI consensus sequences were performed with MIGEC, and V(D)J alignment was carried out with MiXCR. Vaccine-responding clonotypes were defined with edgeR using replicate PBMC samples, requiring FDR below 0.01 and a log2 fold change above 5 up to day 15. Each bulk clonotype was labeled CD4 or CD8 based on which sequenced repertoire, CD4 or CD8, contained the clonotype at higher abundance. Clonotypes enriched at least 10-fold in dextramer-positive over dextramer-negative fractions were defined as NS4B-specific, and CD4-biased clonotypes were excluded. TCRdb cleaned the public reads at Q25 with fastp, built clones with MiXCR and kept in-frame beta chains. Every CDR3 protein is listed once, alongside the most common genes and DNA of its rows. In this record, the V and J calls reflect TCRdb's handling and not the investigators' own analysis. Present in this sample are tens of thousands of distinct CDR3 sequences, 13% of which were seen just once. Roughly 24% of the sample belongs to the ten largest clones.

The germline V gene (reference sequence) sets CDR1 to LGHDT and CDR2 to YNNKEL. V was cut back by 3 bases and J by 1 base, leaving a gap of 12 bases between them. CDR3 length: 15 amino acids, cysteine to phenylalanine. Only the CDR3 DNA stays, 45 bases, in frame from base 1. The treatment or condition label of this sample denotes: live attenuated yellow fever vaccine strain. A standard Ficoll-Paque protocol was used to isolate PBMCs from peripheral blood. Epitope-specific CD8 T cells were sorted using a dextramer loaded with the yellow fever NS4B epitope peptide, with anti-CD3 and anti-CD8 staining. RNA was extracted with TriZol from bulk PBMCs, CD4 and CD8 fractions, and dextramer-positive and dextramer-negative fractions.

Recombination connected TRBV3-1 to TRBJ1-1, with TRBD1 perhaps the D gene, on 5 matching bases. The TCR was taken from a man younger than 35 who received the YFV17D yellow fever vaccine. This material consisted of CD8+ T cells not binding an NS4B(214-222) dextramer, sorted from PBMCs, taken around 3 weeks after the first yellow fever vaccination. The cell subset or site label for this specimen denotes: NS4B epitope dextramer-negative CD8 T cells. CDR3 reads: CASSQGPEGNTEAFF. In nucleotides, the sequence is TGTGCCAGCAGCCAGGGGCCGGAAGGGAACACTGAAGCTTTCTTT.